This passage covers 6 T cell receptor beta chains from one sample sequenced in a study of T-cell reconstitution after alpha-beta-depleted transplantation in children. It was with unique molecular identifiers that the TCRbeta library was prepared. TCRdb re-derived calls from the PCR reads in MiXCR, one entry per CDR3 protein. The sample yields about 980,000 distinct CDR3 sequences, about 31% seen once. Specimen: PBMCs, mostly from graft donor cells, collected 360 days after TCRalphabeta/CD19-depleted stem cell transplant. These TCRs come from a boy younger than two who had a stem cell transplant for SCID, so the T cells may come from the graft donor.

This clonotype was seen repeatedly, ten times or more. The genes are TRBV10-3 and TRBJ2-3; D perhaps matches TRBD1 (7 bases). CDR1 and CDR2 (germline): ENHRY, SYGVKD. This CDR3 is 14 amino acids long. Trimming pared 8 bases from V and 0 bases from J, leaving 12 bases between. As DNA, the CDR3 is TGTGCCATCGGTGCAGGGGGGAGCACAGATACGCAGTATTTT. It is translated as CAIGAGGSTDTQYF.

The gene calls are TRBV18 and TRBJ1-2; D is unresolved. V dropped 1 base and J dropped 3 bases, with 9 bases sitting between them. The CDR3 extends over 14 amino acids. Germline V lookup: CDR1 KGHSH, CDR2 LQKENI. The CDR3 region has the DNA TGTGCCAGCTCACCACTGGGCACAGACTATGGCTACACCTTC. As protein: CASSPLGTDYGYTF.

The rearrangement links TRBV4-3 to TRBJ2-7; D is possibly TRBD1 (5 bases). The germline V and J ends were trimmed by 2 bases and 0 bases, with 11 bases remaining between them. The CDR3 has 15 residues. Germline CDR1 is LGHNA and CDR2 is YSLEER. CDR3 in DNA: TGCGCCAGCAGCCAATTACAGGCCAGCTCCTACGAGCAGTACTTC. Encoded protein: CASSQLQASSYEQYF.

V gene TRBV20-1 combines with J gene TRBJ2-7, with D perhaps given as TRBD1 or TRBD2 (5 bases each). This CDR3 has 19 residues. The germline V gene encodes CDR1 DFQATT and CDR2 SNEGSKA (reference sequence). V lost 3 bases, J lost 1 base, and 28 bases lay in between. In nucleotides, the CDR3 is TGCAGTGCTAGTTTTGCGTGGGCAGGGTTTTCTAGCACATCCTACGAGCAGTACTTC. Protein sequence: CSASFAWAGFSSTSYEQYF.

This chain uses TRBV20-1 with TRBJ2-3, with D possibly matching TRBD2 (7 bases). CDR3 length equals 14 residues. Germline V gene data show CDR1 as DFQATT and CDR2 as SNEGSKA (reference sequence). V was trimmed by 6 bases and J by 5 bases, leaving 18 bases between them. The CDR3: CSATRGGNGDTQYF. In nucleotides, the CDR3 is TGCAGTGCGACGAGGGGGGGCAATGGAGATACGCAGTATTTT.

The sample holds a few counts of this clonotype. The rearrangement joins TRBV19 to TRBJ2-3, with D tentatively TRBD1 or TRBD2 (5 bases each). V was cut by 5 bases and J by 0 bases, with 12 bases left in between. CDR1 and CDR2 from the germline V gene are LNHDA and SQIVND (reference sequence). This CDR3 is 15 amino acids long. The CDR3 loop reads CASSVGTFSTDTQYF. For the CDR3, the DNA is TGTGCCAGTAGTGTCGGGACGTTTAGCACAGATACGCAGTATTTT.